This TCR beta chain is from a study of blood T cell repertoires in COVID-19. Two negative PCRs, clearance, or symptom resolution were required of recovered Cohort 3 donors. Trimming pared 1 base from V and 2 bases from J, leaving 6 bases between. This CDR3 spans 13 amino acids. Per the germline V gene, CDR1 is SGHRS and CDR2 is YFSETQ. Clones were sequenced by immunoSEQ multiplex PCR, and TCRdb holds only the in-frame ones, with some missing. Among about 290,000 clones listed, 89% were seen once. The material sequenced was PBMCs or T cells enriched from blood (not recorded which). This TCR derives from a woman between 35 and 50 years old who had recovered from COVID-19. This chain links TRBV5-1 with TRBJ2-5; D is uncertain. The CDR3 region is CASSLLLQETQYF. CDR3 DNA: TGCGCCAGCAGCTTGCTCCTTCAAGAGACCCAGTACTTC.